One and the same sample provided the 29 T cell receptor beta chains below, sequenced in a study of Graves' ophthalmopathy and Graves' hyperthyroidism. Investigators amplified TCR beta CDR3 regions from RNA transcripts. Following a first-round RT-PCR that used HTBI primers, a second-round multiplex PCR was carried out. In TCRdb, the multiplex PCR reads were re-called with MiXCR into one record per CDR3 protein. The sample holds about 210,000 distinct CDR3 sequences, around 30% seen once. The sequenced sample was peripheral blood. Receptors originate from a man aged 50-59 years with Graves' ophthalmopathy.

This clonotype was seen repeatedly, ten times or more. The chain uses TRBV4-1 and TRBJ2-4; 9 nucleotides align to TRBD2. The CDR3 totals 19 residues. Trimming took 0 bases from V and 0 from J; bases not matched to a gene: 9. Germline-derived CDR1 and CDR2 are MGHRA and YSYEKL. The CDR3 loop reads CASSQEVVAGVLAKNIQYF. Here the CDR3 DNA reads TGCGCCAGCAGCCAAGAGGTGGTAGCGGGGGTTCTAGCCAAAAACATTCAGTACTTC.

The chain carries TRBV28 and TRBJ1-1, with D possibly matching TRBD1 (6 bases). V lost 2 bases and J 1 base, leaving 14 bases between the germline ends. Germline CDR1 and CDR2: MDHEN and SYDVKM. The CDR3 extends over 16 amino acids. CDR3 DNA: TGTGCCAGCAGTTTACACTTCAGAGGGGGGAACACTGAAGCTTTCTTT. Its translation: CASSLHFRGGNTEAFF.

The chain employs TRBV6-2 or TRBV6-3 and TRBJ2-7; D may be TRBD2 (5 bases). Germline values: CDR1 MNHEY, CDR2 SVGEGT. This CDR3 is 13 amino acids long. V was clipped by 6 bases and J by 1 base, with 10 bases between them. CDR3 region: CASSRAESYEQYF. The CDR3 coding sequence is TGTGCCAGCAGCCGAGCGGAATCCTACGAGCAGTACTTC.

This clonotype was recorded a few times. The CDR3 reads CASSQSPGPNSGVNTEAFF. CDR3 DNA: TGCGCCAGCAGCCAATCCCCGGGTCCCAACAGCGGCGTGAACACTGAAGCTTTCTTT. This rearrangement joins TRBV4-1 to TRBJ1-1; D not certain. The V end was cut by 2 bases, the J end by 0 bases, with 22 bases between. The germline CDR1 and CDR2 sequences are MGHRA and YSYEKL. CDR3 length equals 19 residues.

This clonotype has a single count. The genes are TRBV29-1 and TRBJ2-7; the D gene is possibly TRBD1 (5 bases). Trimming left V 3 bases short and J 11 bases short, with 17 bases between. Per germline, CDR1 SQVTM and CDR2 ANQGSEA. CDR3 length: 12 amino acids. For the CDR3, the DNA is TGCAGCGTTGAGGACAACTCCTACGAAAAGTACTTC. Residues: CSVEDNSYEKYF.

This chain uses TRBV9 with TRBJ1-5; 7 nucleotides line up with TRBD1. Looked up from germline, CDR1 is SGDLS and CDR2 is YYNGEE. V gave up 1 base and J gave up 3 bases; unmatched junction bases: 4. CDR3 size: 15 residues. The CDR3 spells CASSVSDRNNQPQHF. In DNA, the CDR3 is TGTGCCAGCAGCGTATCGGACAGGAACAATCAGCCCCAGCATTTT. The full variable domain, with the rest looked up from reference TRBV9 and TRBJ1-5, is DSGVTQTPKHLITATGQRVTLRCSPRSGDLSVYWYQQSLDQGLQFLIQYYNGEERAKGNILERFSAQQFPDLHSELNLSSLELGDSALYFCASSVSDRNNQPQHFGDGTRLSIL.

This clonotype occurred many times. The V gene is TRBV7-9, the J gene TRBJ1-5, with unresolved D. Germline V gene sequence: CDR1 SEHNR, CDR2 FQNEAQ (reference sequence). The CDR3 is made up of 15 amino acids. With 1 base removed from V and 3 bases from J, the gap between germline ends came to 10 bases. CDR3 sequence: CASSLDGSTNQPQHF. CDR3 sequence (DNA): TGTGCCAGCAGCTTAGACGGTTCTACCAATCAGCCCCAGCATTTT.

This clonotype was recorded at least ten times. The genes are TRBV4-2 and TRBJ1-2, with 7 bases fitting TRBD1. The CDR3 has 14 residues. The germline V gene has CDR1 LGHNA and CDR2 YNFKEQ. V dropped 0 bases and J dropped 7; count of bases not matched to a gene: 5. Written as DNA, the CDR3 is TGTGCCAGCAGCCAAGAAGACAGGGTCGGTGGCTACACCTTC. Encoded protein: CASSQEDRVGGYTF.

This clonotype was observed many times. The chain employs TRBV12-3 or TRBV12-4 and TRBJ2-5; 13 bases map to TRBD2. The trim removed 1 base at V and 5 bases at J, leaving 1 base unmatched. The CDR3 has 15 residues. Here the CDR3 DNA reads TGTGCCAGCAGTTTAGTACTAGCGGGAGGGGAGACCCAGTACTTC. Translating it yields CASSLVLAGGETQYF.

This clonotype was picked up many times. CDR3 nucleotide sequence: TGTGCCAGCAGCCAAGAAGGTCGACAAGAGACCCAGTACTTC. It translates to CASSQEGRQETQYF. The rearrangement uses TRBV3-1 and TRBJ2-5, with unresolved D. Germline CDR1 LGHDT, CDR2 YNNKEL (reference sequence). V lost 0 bases and J lost 2, with 7 bases in between. This CDR3 is built from 14 residues.

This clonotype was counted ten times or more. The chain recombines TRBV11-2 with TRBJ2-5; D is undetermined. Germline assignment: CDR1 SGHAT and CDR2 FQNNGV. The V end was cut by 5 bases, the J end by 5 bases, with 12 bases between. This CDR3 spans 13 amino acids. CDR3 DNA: TGTGCCAGCAGCGAAGACATCGGGGAGACCCAGTACTTC. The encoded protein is CASSEDIGETQYF.

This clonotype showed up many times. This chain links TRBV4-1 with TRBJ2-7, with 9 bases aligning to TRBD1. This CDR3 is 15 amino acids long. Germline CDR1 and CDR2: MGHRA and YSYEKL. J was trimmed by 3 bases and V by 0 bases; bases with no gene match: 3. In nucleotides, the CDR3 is TGCGCCAGCAGCCAAGATAGGGGACAGGGCTACGAGCAGTACTTC. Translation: CASSQDRGQGYEQYF.

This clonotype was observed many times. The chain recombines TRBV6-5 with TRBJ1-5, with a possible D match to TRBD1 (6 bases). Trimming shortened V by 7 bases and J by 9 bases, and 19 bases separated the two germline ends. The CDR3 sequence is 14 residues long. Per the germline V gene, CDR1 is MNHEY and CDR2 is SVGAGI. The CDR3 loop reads CASTPRGGRGPQHF. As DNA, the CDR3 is TGTGCCAGCACTCCCCGGGGGGGGCGGGGGCCCCAGCATTTT.

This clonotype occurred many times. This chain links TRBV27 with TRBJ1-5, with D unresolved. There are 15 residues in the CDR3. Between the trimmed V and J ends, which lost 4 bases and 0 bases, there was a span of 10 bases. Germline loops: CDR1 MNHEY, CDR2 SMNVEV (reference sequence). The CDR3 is CASSSDTYSNQPQHF. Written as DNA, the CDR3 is TGTGCCAGCAGTTCTGACACCTATAGCAATCAGCCCCAGCATTTT.

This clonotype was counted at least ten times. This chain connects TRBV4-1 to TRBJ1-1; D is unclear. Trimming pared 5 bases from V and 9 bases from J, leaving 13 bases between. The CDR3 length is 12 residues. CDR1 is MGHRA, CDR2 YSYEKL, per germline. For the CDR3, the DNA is TGCGCCAGCAGCTGGCCCTCGGTTAAAGCTTTCTTT. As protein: CASSWPSVKAFF.

CDR3 DNA sequence: TGTGCCAGCACCAAAGGGGTTGGGGGCCCCACCGGGGAGCTGTTTTTT. Translated, it gives CASTKGVGGPTGELFF. The V gene is TRBV6-2 or TRBV6-3, the J gene TRBJ2-2; a possible D gene is TRBD1 (6 bases). Germline V gene lookup returns CDR1 MNHEY and CDR2 SVGEGT. Trimming shortened V by 7 bases and J by 4 bases, and 19 bases separated the two germline ends. This CDR3 spans 16 amino acids.

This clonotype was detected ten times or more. This chain's CDR3 is CASSAREGLSPGELFF. The CDR3 coding sequence is TGTGCCAGCAGTGCCCGGGAGGGCCTGTCCCCCGGGGAGCTGTTTTTT. The chain links TRBV25-1 to TRBJ2-2, with 8 bases identical to TRBD2. The CDR3 totals 16 residues. Germline V lookup: CDR1 MGHDK, CDR2 SYGVNS. The V gene end was trimmed by 4 bases and the J gene end by 6 bases; junction bases not matched to a gene: 10.

The CDR3 coding sequence is TGTGCCAGCAGTTTATGTAAGGAGGAAGGTAACACGGAATACACCTTC. It translates to CASSLCKEEGNTEYTF. This chain links TRBV28 with TRBJ1-2; D call uncertain. This CDR3 is built from 16 residues. Trimming pared 0 bases from V and 11 bases from J, leaving 22 bases between. CDR1 and CDR2 (germline): MDHEN, SYDVKM.

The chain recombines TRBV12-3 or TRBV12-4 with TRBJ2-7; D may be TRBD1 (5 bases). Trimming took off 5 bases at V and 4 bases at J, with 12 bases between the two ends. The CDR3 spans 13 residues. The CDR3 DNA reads TGTGCCAGCAGTCAGTCGACAGTTTACGAGCAGTACTTC. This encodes CASSQSTVYEQYF.

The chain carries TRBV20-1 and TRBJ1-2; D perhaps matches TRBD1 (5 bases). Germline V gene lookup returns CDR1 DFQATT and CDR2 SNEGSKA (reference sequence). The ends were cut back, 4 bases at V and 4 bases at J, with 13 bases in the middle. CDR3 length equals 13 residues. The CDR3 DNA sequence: TGCAGTGCTACGACTCCAGGGAGCTATGGCTACACCTTC. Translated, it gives CSATTPGSYGYTF.

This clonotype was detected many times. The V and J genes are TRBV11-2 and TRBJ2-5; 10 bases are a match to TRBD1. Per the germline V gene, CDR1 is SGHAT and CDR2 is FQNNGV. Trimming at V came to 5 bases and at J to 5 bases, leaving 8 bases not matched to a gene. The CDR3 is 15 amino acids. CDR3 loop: CASSPGQGGQETQYF. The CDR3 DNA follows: TGTGCCAGCAGCCCCGGACAGGGGGGGCAGGAGACCCAGTACTTC.

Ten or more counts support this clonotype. The CDR3 bases are TGTGCCTGGAGTCCCCCGCTAGCGGGAGGGCCAGAGACCCAGTACTTC. It is translated as CAWSPPLAGGPETQYF. The rearrangement joins TRBV30 to TRBJ2-5; 12 bases map to TRBD2. CDR1 and CDR2 (germline): GTSNPN, SVGIG (reference sequence). The CDR3 is 16 amino acids. With 2 bases clipped from V and 4 bases from J, the junction kept 8 bases outside the gene matches. Supplemented by reference TRBV30 and TRBJ2-5, the full variable domain reads SQTIHQWPATLVQPVGSPLSLECTVEGTSNPNLYWYRQAAGRGLQLLFYSVGIGQISSEVPQNLSASRPQDRQFILSSKKLLLSDSGFYLCAWSPPLAGGPETQYFGPGTRLLVL.

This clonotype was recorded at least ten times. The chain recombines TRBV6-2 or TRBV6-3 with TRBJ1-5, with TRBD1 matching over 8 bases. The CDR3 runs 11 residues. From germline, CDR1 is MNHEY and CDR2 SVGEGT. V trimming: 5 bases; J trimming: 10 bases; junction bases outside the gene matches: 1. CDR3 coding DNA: TGTGCCAGCAGTGACAGGGGTCCCCAGCATTTT. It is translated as CASSDRGPQHF.

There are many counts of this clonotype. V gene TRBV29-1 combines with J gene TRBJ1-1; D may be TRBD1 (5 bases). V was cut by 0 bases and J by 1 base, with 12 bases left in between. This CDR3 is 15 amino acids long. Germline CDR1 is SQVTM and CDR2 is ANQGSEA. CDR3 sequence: CSVEDRSRANTEAFF. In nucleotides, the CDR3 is TGCAGCGTTGAAGATCGGAGCAGGGCGAACACTGAAGCTTTCTTT.

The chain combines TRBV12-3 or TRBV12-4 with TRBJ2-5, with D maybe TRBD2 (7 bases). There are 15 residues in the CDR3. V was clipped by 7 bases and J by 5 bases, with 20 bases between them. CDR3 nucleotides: TGTGCCAGCACCCGAAGGGGAGGGGGTGGGGAGACCCAGTACTTC. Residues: CASTRRGGGGETQYF.

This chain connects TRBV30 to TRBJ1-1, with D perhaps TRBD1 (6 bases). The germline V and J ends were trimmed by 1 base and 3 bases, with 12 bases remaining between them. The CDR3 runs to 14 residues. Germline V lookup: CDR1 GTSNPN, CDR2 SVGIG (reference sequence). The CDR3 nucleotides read TGTGCCTGGAGTGACGGGACACTACACACTGAAGCTTTCTTT. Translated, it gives CAWSDGTLHTEAFF.

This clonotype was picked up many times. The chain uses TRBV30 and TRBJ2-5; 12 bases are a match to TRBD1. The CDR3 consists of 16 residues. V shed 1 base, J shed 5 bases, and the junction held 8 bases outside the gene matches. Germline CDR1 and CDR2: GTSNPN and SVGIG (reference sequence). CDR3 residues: CAWSGGTGGGDETQYF. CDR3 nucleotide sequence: TGTGCCTGGAGTGGAGGGACAGGGGGCGGGGATGAGACCCAGTACTTC.

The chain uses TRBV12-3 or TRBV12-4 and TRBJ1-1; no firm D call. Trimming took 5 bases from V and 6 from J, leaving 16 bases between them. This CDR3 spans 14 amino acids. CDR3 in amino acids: CASSLTRFSAEAFF. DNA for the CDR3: TGTGCCAGCAGTCTTACCAGGTTTTCGGCTGAAGCTTTCTTT.

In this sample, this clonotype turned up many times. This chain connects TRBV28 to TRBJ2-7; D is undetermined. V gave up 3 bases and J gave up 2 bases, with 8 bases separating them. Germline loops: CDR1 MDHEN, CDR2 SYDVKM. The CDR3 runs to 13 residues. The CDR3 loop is CASSLGATYEQYF. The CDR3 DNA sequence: TGTGCCAGCAGTTTGGGTGCTACCTACGAGCAGTACTTC. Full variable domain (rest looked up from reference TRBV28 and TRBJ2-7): DVKVTQSSRYLVKRTGEKVFLECVQDMDHENMFWYRQDPGLGLRLIYFSYDVKMKEKGDIPEGYSVSREKKERFSLILESASTNQTSMYLCASSLGATYEQYFGPGTRLTVT.